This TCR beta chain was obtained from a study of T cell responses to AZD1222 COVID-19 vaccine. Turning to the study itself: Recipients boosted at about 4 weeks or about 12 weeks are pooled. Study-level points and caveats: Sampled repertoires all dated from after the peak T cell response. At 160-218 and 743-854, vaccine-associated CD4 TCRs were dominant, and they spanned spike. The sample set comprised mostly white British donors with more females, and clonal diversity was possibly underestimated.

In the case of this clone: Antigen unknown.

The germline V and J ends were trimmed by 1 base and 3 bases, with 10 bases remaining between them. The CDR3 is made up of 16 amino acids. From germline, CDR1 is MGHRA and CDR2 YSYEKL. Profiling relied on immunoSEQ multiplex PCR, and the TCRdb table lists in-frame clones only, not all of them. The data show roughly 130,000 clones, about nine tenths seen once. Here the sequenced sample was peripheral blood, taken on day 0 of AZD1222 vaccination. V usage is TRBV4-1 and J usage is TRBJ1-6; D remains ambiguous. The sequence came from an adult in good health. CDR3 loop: CASSQGGFDYNSPLHF. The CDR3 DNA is TGCGCCAGCAGCCAAGGAGGGTTTGACTATAATTCACCCCTCCACTTT.